This record covers a single TCR beta chain. Antigen: not known. The sample belongs to a study of T cells after yellow fever vaccination. Study findings and constraints: Overlap between CD4 and CD8 compartments was detected for a small share of clonotypes.

TCRdb re-analysed the 5' RACE reads in MiXCR, keeping a single row per CDR3 protein. The repertoire holds approximately 550,000 distinct CDR3 sequences, with roughly 21% as singletons. This CDR3 region has 15 residues. The V end lost 6 bases, the J end lost 2 bases, and 13 bases lay between the germline ends. The sequences come from PBMCs, collected 15 days after the yellow fever booster vaccination. The chain uses TRBV12-3 or TRBV12-4 and TRBJ2-2, with D tentatively TRBD1 or TRBD2 (5 bases each). The sequence came from a man aged 25-45 years who received the YFV17D yellow fever vaccine. The CDR3 reads CASRATGANTGELFF. As DNA, the CDR3 is TGTGCCAGCAGGGCGACCGGGGCTAACACCGGGGAGCTGTTTTTT.